This T cell receptor beta chain appears in the sequencing data of a study of blood T cell repertoires in COVID-19. On the study more broadly: Some COVID-19 samples were acute and others convalescent; all came from the United States, Italy and Spain. Nucleic acid was either cDNA or gDNA, and it came from T cells, B-cell-depleted T cells, or PBMCs.

As originally analysed: Reference gene primers were amplified, and this amplification served to estimate nucleated cell counts. Using immunoSEQ multiplex PCR, the repertoire was profiled, and TCRdb retains in-frame clones only, with some absent. V and J calls and clone size are copied from that table; D and trimming were computed from the DNA. The profile shows approximately 290,000 clones, around 91% of them singletons. There are 18 residues in the CDR3. Germline V gene lookup returns CDR1 MGHRA and CDR2 YSYEKL. Trimming removed 0 bases from V and 4 bases from J; junction bases left unmatched: 11. The clonotype was recovered from a woman in her sixties with acute or convalescent COVID-19. The material sequenced was peripheral blood. The genes are TRBV4-1 and TRBJ2-1, with 8 bases aligning to TRBD2. This CDR3 is CASSQDHSAGDPYNEQFF. CDR3 DNA sequence: TGCGCCAGCAGCCAAGATCATTCAGCGGGAGATCCATACAATGAGCAGTTCTTC.